These 25 T cell receptor beta chains originate from one sample sequenced in a study of cytomegalovirus exposure and HLA in healthy donors. Primers: 60 Vbeta forward and 13 Jbeta reverse. The table came from immunoSEQ multiplex PCR; TCRdb's copy has only in-frame clones and leaves some out. The profile shows about 180,000 clones, about 77% of them singletons. The sequencing sample was made of PBMCs. The origin of the receptors is a woman aged 25 to 45 in good health and CMV-seropositive.

This clone showed up just once. CDR3 nucleotides: TGTGCCAGCAGTGCGGACAGGGGGAACACTGAAGCTTTCTTT. This codes for CASSADRGNTEAFF. The chain joins TRBV25-1 to TRBJ1-1, with 9 bases that match TRBD1. Germline CDR1 is MGHDK and CDR2 is SYGVNS. The CDR3 is 14 residues long. J lost 1 base, V lost 4 bases, and 1 base had no gene match.

The genes are TRBV11-3 and TRBJ2-3, with TRBD2 identical over 12 bases. In germline, CDR1 is SGHNT, CDR2 YENEEA. Trimming took 1 base from V and 3 from J; bases not matched to a gene: 8. The CDR3 is 18 amino acids. The CDR3 protein is CASSLALRLAGDTDTQYF. The CDR3 region has the DNA TGTGCCAGCAGCTTAGCCCTTCGACTAGCGGGGGATACAGATACGCAGTATTTT. Looking up the rest from reference TRBV11-3 and TRBJ2-3 gives the full variable domain: EAGVVQSPRYKIIEKKQPVAFWCNPISGHNTLYWYLQNLGQGPELLIRYENEEAVDDSQLPKDRFSAERLKGVDSTLKIQPAELGDSAVYLCASSLALRLAGDTDTQYFGPGTRLTVL.

The table lists this clone with a few counts. The chain joins TRBV6-5 to TRBJ2-5; D possibly corresponds to TRBD1 (5 bases). Germline V gives CDR1 MNHEY, CDR2 SVGAGI. The CDR3 has 14 amino acids. V gave up 5 bases and J gave up 5 bases, with 15 bases separating them. The CDR3 is CASSTHPGRETQYF. The DNA for the CDR3 is TGTGCCAGCAGTACCCATCCAGGGCGGGAGACCCAGTACTTC.

J is TRBJ1-5 and V is TRBV5-1; unclear D gene. The CDR3 loop spans 16 amino acids. CDR1 and CDR2 (germline): SGHRS, YFSETQ. V lost 0 bases and J 0 bases, leaving 10 bases between the germline ends. CDR3 amino acids: CASSLDGDYSNQPQHF. As DNA, the CDR3 is TGCGCCAGCAGCTTGGACGGGGATTATAGCAATCAGCCCCAGCATTTT.

V gene TRBV19 combines with J gene TRBJ2-5; maybe TRBD1 (5 bases). Germline loops: CDR1 LNHDA, CDR2 SQIVND (reference sequence). The length of the CDR3 is 13 residues. V was pared by 6 bases and J by 4 bases, with 12 bases between. Here the CDR3 DNA reads TGTGCCAGTAGCCCCAAGGGGCGAGAGACCCAGTACTTC. Its translation is CASSPKGRETQYF.

The gene calls are TRBV28 and TRBJ1-4; 7 bases line up with TRBD1. With 6 bases clipped from V and 5 bases from J, the junction kept 3 bases outside the gene matches. The CDR3 has 13 residues. From germline, CDR1 is MDHEN and CDR2 SYDVKM. The CDR3 loop reads CASRRTGNEKLFF. The CDR3 DNA reads TGTGCCAGCAGGAGGACAGGAAATGAAAAACTGTTTTTT.

The chain has TRBV10-1 and TRBJ2-5; TRBD2 matches at 7 bases. CDR1 is WNHNN and CDR2 is SYGVQD in the germline V gene (reference sequence). The CDR3 covers 15 residues. The ends lost 3 bases at V and 0 bases at J; junction bases unmatched: 4. The CDR3 sequence: CASSDQRGNQETQYF. CDR3 in DNA: TGCGCCAGCAGTGACCAGCGGGGCAACCAAGAGACCCAGTACTTC.

The chain carries TRBV13 and TRBJ2-2; 7 positions match TRBD1. The germline V gene encodes CDR1 PRHDT and CDR2 FYEKMQ (reference sequence). The trim removed 4 bases at V and 5 bases at J, leaving 10 bases unmatched. CDR3 length equals 16 residues. For the CDR3, the DNA is TGTGCCAGCAGCTCACAGGGGACGGGTGAGACCGGGGAGCTGTTTTTT. Amino acid sequence: CASSSQGTGETGELFF.

This clone was counted once. The V and J genes are TRBV6-4 and TRBJ2-3, with 7 bases that match TRBD2. Unmatched junction bases numbered 19, after V lost 5 bases and J lost 5 bases. Germline-derived CDR1 and CDR2 are MRHNA and SNTAGT. This CDR3 has 18 amino acids. The CDR3 DNA reads as TGTGCCAGCAGTCCCGGGAGCGGGGCCAGATCGAGGGGAGATACGCAGTATTTT. The encoded protein is CASSPGSGARSRGDTQYF.

V usage is TRBV27 and J usage is TRBJ2-1, with 11 bases fitting TRBD2. The CDR3 contains 14 residues. Germline CDR1 MNHEY, CDR2 SMNVEV (reference sequence). The ends lost 5 bases at V and 5 bases at J; junction bases unmatched: 2. The CDR3 DNA follows: TGTGCCAGCAGTCCGACTAGCGGGGACAATGAGCAGTTCTTC. It specifies CASSPTSGDNEQFF.

The V gene is TRBV4-1, the J gene TRBJ1-2; the D is unclear. CDR3 length: 14 residues. Germline V gene sequence: CDR1 MGHRA, CDR2 YSYEKL. V lost 4 bases to trimming and J lost 1 base, with 10 bases between them. The CDR3, as DNA: TGCGCCAGCAGCCCTAACGACAATAACTATGGCTACACCTTC. Its protein is CASSPNDNNYGYTF.

The rearrangement links TRBV19 to TRBJ2-3; tentatively, D is TRBD1 (5 bases). Trimming left V 7 bases short and J 2 bases short, with 13 bases between. In germline, CDR1 is LNHDA, CDR2 SQIVND (reference sequence). This CDR3 has 14 amino acids. For the CDR3, the DNA is TGTGCCAGTAATCACAGGTTCTACACAGATACGCAGTATTTT. It encodes CASNHRFYTDTQYF.

A note on this clone: Other nucleotide sequences from this sample produce the same CDR3. The chain has TRBV7-2 and TRBJ2-3; D remains unclear. The CDR3 loop spans 12 amino acids. Germline-derived CDR1 and CDR2 are SGHTA and FQGNSA. The V end was cut by 5 bases, the J end by 3 bases, with 6 bases between. CDR3 nucleotides: TGTGCCAGCAGCCCTTATACAGATACGCAGTATTTT. Residues: CASSPYTDTQYF.

This clone was found once. V and J are TRBV5-1 and TRBJ2-1; 10 positions match TRBD2. Germline loops: CDR1 SGHRS, CDR2 YFSETQ. The V segment lost 4 bases and the J segment 2 bases; nucleotides outside the gene matches: 9. The length of the CDR3 is 17 residues. The DNA for the CDR3 is TGCGCCAGCAGCCCTCGACTAGCGGGTACCACCTACAATGAGCAGTTCTTC. Its translation: CASSPRLAGTTYNEQFF.

The chain combines TRBV5-6 with TRBJ2-2; 10 bases fit TRBD1. There are 15 residues in the CDR3. Germline CDR1 and CDR2: SGHDT and YYEEEE. V gave up 4 bases and J gave up 6 bases; unmatched junction bases: 6. This CDR3 reads CASSIPGTGAGELFF. The CDR3 bases are TGTGCCAGCAGCATCCCCGGGACAGGGGCCGGGGAGCTGTTTTTT.

This chain uses TRBV6-7 with TRBJ1-5; the match to TRBD1 covers 9 bases. TRBV6-7 carries the ORF label, with uncertain function. The V gene end was trimmed by 6 bases and the J gene end by 3 bases; junction bases not matched to a gene: 9. The CDR3 contains 16 residues. The CDR3 DNA is TGTGCCAGCAGCCCCTGGGGACAGGGAACCAATCAGCCCCAGCATTTT. This sequence encodes CASSPWGQGTNQPQHF.

V gene TRBV5-1 combines with J gene TRBJ1-6, with 10 positions matching TRBD1. Germline-derived CDR1 and CDR2 are SGHRS and YFSETQ. V lost 1 base and J lost 7; bases outside the gene matches: 2. This CDR3 has 15 residues. The CDR3 is CASSLTGQGNSPLHF. The CDR3 DNA is TGCGCCAGCAGCTTGACGGGACAGGGGAATTCACCCCTCCACTTT. Variable domain in full (rest from reference TRBV5-1 and TRBJ1-6): KAGVTQTPRYLIKTRGQQVTLSCSPISGHRSVSWYQQTPGQGLQFLFEYFSETQRNKGNFPGRFSGRQFSNSRSEMNVSTLELGDSALYLCASSLTGQGNSPLHFGNGTRLTVT.

The rearrangement joins TRBV6-4 to TRBJ2-4; D possibly corresponds to TRBD2 (5 bases). The CDR3 extends over 14 amino acids. In germline, CDR1 is MRHNA, CDR2 SNTAGT. Trimming took 7 bases from V and 6 from J, leaving 16 bases between them. CDR3 nucleotide sequence: TGTGCCAGCATCAGTTCGGATGGAGGAAACATTCAGTACTTC. Protein product: CASISSDGGNIQYF.

The chain employs TRBV19 and TRBJ2-1; TRBD2 aligns across 12 bases. Germline values: CDR1 LNHDA, CDR2 SQIVND (reference sequence). After removal of 5 bases from V and 8 bases from J, the junction contained 7 bases not matched to a gene. The CDR3 loop spans 15 amino acids. For the CDR3, the DNA is TGTGCCAGTAGTTCCAGGACTAGCGGGGTGGATGAGCAGTTCTTC. Its protein is CASSSRTSGVDEQFF.

This chain uses TRBV7-9 with TRBJ2-1; 8 bases agree with TRBD2. This CDR3 is built from 16 residues. Germline lookup yields CDR1 SEHNR and CDR2 FQNEAQ (reference sequence). With V trimmed by 5 bases and J by 8 bases, 14 bases remained unmatched. CDR3 nucleotide sequence: TGTGCCAGCAGCCGCACGGGGGGGCCAAGTAGGGATGAGCAGTTCTTC. It translates to CASSRTGGPSRDEQFF.

The chain is built from TRBV15 and TRBJ2-1; 14 bases are a match to TRBD2. With 9 bases clipped from V and 4 bases from J, the junction kept 5 bases outside the gene matches. Per the germline V gene, CDR1 is LNHNV and CDR2 is YYDKDF (reference sequence). CDR3 length: 15 residues. This CDR3 reads CATRLAGGDYNEQFF. CDR3 DNA sequence: TGTGCCACGAGACTAGCGGGGGGGGATTACAATGAGCAGTTCTTC.

The chain carries TRBV28 and TRBJ2-7; 14 bases map to TRBD2. The germline V gene has CDR1 MDHEN and CDR2 SYDVKM. The CDR3 contains 16 residues. With V trimmed by 4 bases and J by 5 bases, 7 bases remained unmatched. CDR3 loop: CASSSRLAGGYNEQYF. The CDR3 DNA is TGTGCCAGCAGTTCTCGACTAGCGGGGGGGTATAACGAGCAGTACTTC. The entire variable domain, with the rest obtained from reference TRBV28 and TRBJ2-7, is as follows: DVKVTQSSRYLVKRTGEKVFLECVQDMDHENMFWYRQDPGLGLRLIYFSYDVKMKEKGDIPEGYSVSREKKERFSLILESASTNQTSMYLCASSSRLAGGYNEQYFGPGTRLTVT.

This CDR3 is CASSPDRTGAGEKLFF. CDR3 sequence (DNA): TGTGCCAGCAGCCCAGACCGGACAGGGGCGGGTGAAAAACTGTTTTTT. The chain carries TRBV7-9 and TRBJ1-4; TRBD1 matches 9 bases. CDR1 SEHNR and CDR2 FQNEAQ come from the germline V gene (reference sequence). This CDR3 spans 16 amino acids. The ends lost 5 bases at V and 7 bases at J; junction bases unmatched: 11.

The chain recombines TRBV6-1 with TRBJ1-2; 8 nucleotides line up with TRBD1. CDR1 is MNHNS, CDR2 SASEGT, per germline. V was pared by 6 bases and J by 5 bases, with 5 bases of the junction left unmatched. The CDR3 runs to 13 residues. The CDR3 spells CASSGTGGYGYTF. In nucleotides, the CDR3 is TGTGCCAGCAGCGGAACAGGGGGATATGGCTACACCTTC.

This clone was recorded a few times. The genes are TRBV6-6 and TRBJ1-2, with D unresolved. The V end was cut by 2 bases, the J end by 2 bases, with 6 bases between. This CDR3 is built from 13 residues. Germline loops: CDR1 MNHNY, CDR2 SVGAGI (reference sequence). The CDR3 bases are TGTGCCAGCAGTTACGACACAAACTATGGCTACACCTTC. Its translation: CASSYDTNYGYTF.